Given below is one T cell receptor (beta chain) in context. The antigen is undetermined. The sample is drawn from a study of cytomegalovirus exposure and HLA in healthy donors. Study findings and constraints: Rarity characterized most TCR sequences, yet some public TCRs appeared in many donors. Cytomegalovirus association was listed for 164 TCR beta chains. Testing in vitro showed a few CMV-associated chains specific for CMV antigens.

CDR3 length: 15 residues. Germline CDR1 and CDR2: SGHAT and FQNNGV. J gave up 7 bases and V 6 bases, and 8 bases lay outside the gene matches. Some clones are missing from TCRdb's copy, which holds only in-frame ones; the method was immunoSEQ multiplex PCR. This sample has around 70,000 clones, with approximately 90% found just once. The chain couples TRBV11-2 to TRBJ2-2; 10 bases are shared with TRBD1. The sample taken for sequencing was PBMCs. This sequence originates from a young man in good health and CMV-seronegative. The CDR3 here is CASSSWTGGNGELFF. The CDR3 nucleotides are TGTGCCAGCAGTTCGTGGACAGGGGGTAACGGGGAGCTGTTTTTT. The whole variable domain, filled in from reference TRBV11-2 and TRBJ2-2, reads EAGVAQSPRYKIIEKRQSVAFWCNPISGHATLYWYQQILGQGPKLLIQFQNNGVVDDSQLPKDRFSAERLKGVDSTLKIQPAKLEDSAVYLCASSSWTGGNGELFFGEGSRLTVL.